The 30 T cell receptor beta chains reported below all come from one sample, sequenced in a study of graft-versus-host responses after intestinal transplantation. TCRdb's table, derived via immunoSEQ multiplex PCR, lists solely in-frame clones and lacks some. The repertoire holds about 5,700 clones, with 69% as singletons. The authors processed graft tissue to release intraepithelial and lamina propria lymphocytes. This specimen was ileum tissue, taken around 300 days after intestinal transplant. Receptors were obtained from a human patient who received an intestinal transplant, so some T cells may come from the graft donor.

J is TRBJ2-3 and V is TRBV30; TRBD2 matches 11 bases. The CDR3 totals 17 residues. Germline V gene data show CDR1 as GTSNPN and CDR2 as SVGIG (reference sequence). With 0 bases clipped from V and 5 bases from J, the junction kept 10 bases outside the gene matches. CDR3 bases: TGTGCCTGGAGTGTACCAGGGCTAGCGGGAGGCAAAGATACGCAGTATTTT. This sequence encodes CAWSVPGLAGGKDTQYF.

This sequence joins TRBV11-1 and TRBJ1-1, with no clear D. V was trimmed by 4 bases and J by 2 bases, leaving 11 bases between them. The CDR3 is 14 amino acids. Germline V lookup: CDR1 SGHAT, CDR2 FQDESV (reference sequence). DNA for the CDR3: TGTGCCAGCAGCTCCCAAGGAGCTAACACTGAAGCTTTCTTT. This encodes CASSSQGANTEAFF. The full variable domain, rest sourced from reference TRBV11-1 and TRBJ1-1, is EAEVAQSPRYKITEKSQAVAFWCDPISGHATLYWYRQILGQGPELLVQFQDESVVDDSQLPKDRFSAERLKGVDSTLKIQPAELGDSAMYLCASSSQGANTEAFFGQGTRLTVV.

This clone was seen a handful of times. This chain joins TRBV30 and TRBJ2-7; 12 bases align to TRBD2. Germline CDR1 reads GTSNPN; CDR2 reads SVGIG (reference sequence). CDR3 size: 13 residues. V was clipped by 6 bases and J by 3 bases; unmatched bases: 3. The CDR3 DNA is TGTGCCTGCAGACTAGCGGGAGTCTACGAGCAGTACTTC. Translating it yields CACRLAGVYEQYF.

This sequence joins TRBV9 and TRBJ2-1, with 11 nucleotides matching TRBD2. The CDR3 contains 16 residues. Germline V gives CDR1 SGDLS, CDR2 YYNGEE. V shed 0 bases, J shed 9 bases, and the junction held 8 bases outside the gene matches. The CDR3 DNA is TGTGCCAGCAGCGTAGAAATTAGCGGGAGGGCCGCTGAGCAGTTCTTC. It encodes CASSVEISGRAAEQFF. The whole variable domain, remainder taken from reference TRBV9 and TRBJ2-1, is DSGVTQTPKHLITATGQRVTLRCSPRSGDLSVYWYQQSLDQGLQFLIQYYNGEERAKGNILERFSAQQFPDLHSELNLSSLELGDSALYFCASSVEISGRAAEQFFGPGTRLTVL.

In its sample, this clone was seen a few times. The rearrangement uses TRBV5-4 and TRBJ1-5; the match to TRBD1 covers 7 bases. The CDR3 totals 16 residues. V was pared by 2 bases and J by 2 bases, with 7 bases of the junction left unmatched. Germline V gene data show CDR1 as SGHNT and CDR2 as YYREEE (reference sequence). CDR3 region: CASSFEGARGNQPQHF. The CDR3 bases are TGTGCCAGCAGCTTCGAGGGGGCGCGGGGCAATCAGCCCCAGCATTTT.

V and J are TRBV6-4 and TRBJ2-3, with TRBD1 matching 10 bases. Germline V lookup: CDR1 MRHNA, CDR2 SNTAGT. The CDR3 has 15 amino acids. V lost 3 bases to trimming and J lost 1 base; unmatched junction nucleotides: 1. The CDR3 here is CASSEGTGGTDTQYF. In DNA form, the CDR3 reads TGTGCCAGCAGTGAGGGGACAGGGGGCACAGATACGCAGTATTTT.

The chain recombines TRBV5-1 with TRBJ2-1; D unresolved. Germline V CDR1 and CDR2: SGHRS, YFSETQ. This CDR3 is built from 15 residues. V was cut by 0 bases and J by 6 bases, with 13 bases left in between. The CDR3 region is CASSLGQRWANEQFF. The CDR3 nucleotides are TGCGCCAGCAGCTTGGGGCAGAGATGGGCCAATGAGCAGTTCTTC.

The rearrangement uses TRBV7-3 and TRBJ2-1; 11 nucleotides match TRBD2. V was clipped by 4 bases and J by 6 bases; unmatched bases: 5. Germline V gene sequence: CDR1 SGHTA, CDR2 FQGTGA. The CDR3 loop spans 15 amino acids. The CDR3 nucleotides read TGTGCCAGCAGCTCCACTAGCGGGAGAATCAATGAGCAGTTCTTC. Residues: CASSSTSGRINEQFF.

CDR3 sequence (DNA): TGCGCCAGCAGCCTCTCCGGGACCTTCCCCTACGAGCAGTACTTC. This sequence encodes CASSLSGTFPYEQYF. The V call is TRBV5-1, the J call TRBJ2-7, with D perhaps being TRBD1 or TRBD2 (5 bases each). Germline V CDR1 and CDR2: SGHRS, YFSETQ. V lost 4 bases, J lost 2 bases, and 16 bases lay in between. CDR3 size: 15 residues.

This clone was observed a handful of times. This rearrangement joins TRBV5-4 to TRBJ2-2; D ambiguous. Germline values: CDR1 SGHNT, CDR2 YYREEE (reference sequence). V was cut by 0 bases and J by 1 base, with 10 bases left in between. This CDR3 has 16 residues. As DNA, the CDR3 is TGTGCCAGCAGCTTGGGCAGGTCCCTGAACACCGGGGAGCTGTTTTTT. Its translation: CASSLGRSLNTGELFF.

This clone was counted between two and nine times. The J gene is TRBJ1-2, the V gene TRBV27, with 7 bases lining up with TRBD1. The V gene's germline CDR1 is MNHEY and CDR2 SMNVEV (reference sequence). This CDR3 comprises 13 residues. J gave up 8 bases and V 4 bases, and 7 bases lay outside the gene matches. The CDR3 here is CASSSTGLSGYTF. CDR3 DNA sequence: TGTGCCAGCAGTTCGACAGGGCTGAGCGGCTACACCTTC.

The rearrangement links TRBV28 to TRBJ2-5; 11 nucleotides align to TRBD2. Judging by the DNA end, TRBJ2-7 fits better; the J call may be wrong. This CDR3 spans 14 amino acids. The V gene's germline CDR1 is MDHEN and CDR2 SYDVKM. This CDR3 is CASSLLAGDYEQYF. CDR3 DNA: TGTGCCAGCAGTCTACTAGCGGGAGACTACGAGCAGTACTTC.

This clone was seen a handful of times. The rearrangement joins TRBV6-1 to TRBJ1-2; D is perhaps TRBD1 (5 bases). Germline assignment: CDR1 MNHNS and CDR2 SASEGT. V was trimmed by 3 bases and J by 8 bases, leaving 10 bases between them. CDR3 length: 12 residues. CDR3 coding DNA: TGTGCCAGCAGTGAGGGACTCCTCGGCTACACCTTC. Amino acid sequence: CASSEGLLGYTF.

A few counts support this clone. The rearrangement links TRBV4-3 to TRBJ2-7; tentative D call: TRBD2 (6 bases). Germline CDR1 and CDR2: LGHNA and YSLEER. The V and J ends lost 1 base and 3 bases respectively, with 16 bases between them. This CDR3 has 16 amino acids. The CDR3 here is CASSQVLGEAIYEQYF. In DNA, the CDR3 is TGCGCCAGCAGCCAAGTATTAGGGGAGGCGATCTACGAGCAGTACTTC.

The gene calls are TRBV11-2 and TRBJ1-4; 10 positions agree with TRBD1. The trim removed 0 bases at V and 11 bases at J, leaving 6 bases unmatched. The CDR3 contains 15 residues. CDR1 SGHAT and CDR2 FQNNGV come from the germline V gene. The CDR3 spells CASSLEGTGQGKLFF. CDR3 in DNA: TGTGCCAGCAGCTTAGAGGGTACGGGACAGGGGAAACTGTTTTTT.

This clone was found a few times. This sequence joins TRBV2 and TRBJ2-7; 10 bases line up with TRBD2. Per the germline V gene, CDR1 is SNHLY and CDR2 is FYNNEI. This CDR3 comprises 14 residues. V trimming: 3 bases; J trimming: 5 bases; junction bases outside the gene matches: 4. Here the CDR3 DNA reads TGTGCCAGCAGTGATCGAGCGGGAGGGAACGAGCAGTACTTC. Residues: CASSDRAGGNEQYF.

The chain couples TRBV7-2 to TRBJ2-7, with TRBD2 matching over 7 bases. This CDR3 spans 16 amino acids. Germline values: CDR1 SGHTA, CDR2 FQGNSA. Germline trimming cut 1 base from V and 5 bases from J; bases unmatched to any gene: 11. CDR3 residues: CASSLGSTSRHDEQYF. The CDR3 DNA is TGTGCCAGCAGCTTAGGCTCGACTAGCCGGCATGACGAGCAGTACTTC.

The chain has TRBV6-1 and TRBJ1-3; weak D call: TRBD1 (6 bases). Trimming removed 7 bases at V and 2 bases at J, with 6 bases between. In germline, CDR1 is MNHNS, CDR2 SASEGT. This CDR3 contains 12 residues. The CDR3 coding sequence is TGTGCCAGCAACAGGGCTGGAAACACCATATATTTT. This translates into CASNRAGNTIYF.

Of note for this clone: Other DNA sequences from this sample encode an identical CDR3 as well. The CDR3 protein is CASSLAGVREQYF. The CDR3 bases are TGCGCCAGCAGCCTAGCGGGAGTCCGGGAGCAGTACTTC. This chain joins TRBV5-1 and TRBJ2-7, with 10 bases that match TRBD2. This CDR3 is built from 13 residues. Germline-derived CDR1 and CDR2 are SGHRS and YFSETQ. The J segment lost 7 bases and the V segment lost 4 bases, leaving 5 bases of the junction unmatched.

The chain has TRBV7-9 and TRBJ1-6; TRBD1 matches at 8 bases. Germline V gene data show CDR1 as SEHNR and CDR2 as FQNEAQ (reference sequence). Trimming took 4 bases from V and 4 from J; bases not matched to a gene: 6. This CDR3 region has 16 residues. Written as DNA, the CDR3 is TGTGCCAGCAGCTCGACAGGGGAACTTTATAATTCACCCCTCCACTTT. The encoded protein is CASSSTGELYNSPLHF.

The chain recombines TRBV4-3 with TRBJ1-1; possible D gene TRBD1, 5 bases. This CDR3 spans 15 amino acids. Germline V lookup: CDR1 LGHNA, CDR2 YSLEER. Deletions cut 1 base from V and 11 bases from J, with 20 bases between. In DNA form, the CDR3 reads TGCGCCAGCAGCCAAGCTTGGGACGGCTTTATTGGTGCTTTCTTT. It yields the protein CASSQAWDGFIGAFF.

This sequence joins TRBV19 and TRBJ2-1, with D perhaps matching TRBD2 (5 bases). Germline values: CDR1 LNHDA, CDR2 SQIVND (reference sequence). CDR3 size: 15 residues. V was clipped by 2 bases and J by 5 bases, with 13 bases between them. Here the CDR3 reads CASSISAGTHNEQFF. In DNA form, the CDR3 reads TGTGCCAGTAGTATATCGGCGGGTACCCACAATGAGCAGTTCTTC.

By sample share, this clone is large. The genes are TRBV4-2 and TRBJ1-1, with 9 nucleotides matching TRBD1. This CDR3 comprises 14 residues. V dropped 3 bases and J dropped 1; count of bases not matched to a gene: 0. Per the germline V gene, CDR1 is LGHNA and CDR2 is YNFKEQ. The CDR3 loop is CASSQDRGNTEAFF. CDR3 bases: TGTGCCAGCAGCCAGGACAGGGGGAACACTGAAGCTTTCTTT.

The chain links TRBV7-9 to TRBJ2-7, with D hard to call. The CDR3 totals 14 residues. CDR1 SEHNR and CDR2 FQNEAQ come from the germline V gene (reference sequence). Trimming pared 3 bases from V and 0 bases from J, leaving 9 bases between. For the CDR3, the DNA is TGTGCCAGCAGCTTCTCGACTTTCTCCTACGAGCAGTACTTC. This encodes CASSFSTFSYEQYF.

The chain couples TRBV6-5 to TRBJ2-3, with 8 bases matching TRBD1. Germline V gene sequence: CDR1 MNHEY, CDR2 SVGAGI. The ends lost 5 bases at V and 0 bases at J; junction bases unmatched: 4. The CDR3 spans 15 residues. The CDR3 sequence: CASSQGAMSTDTQYF. CDR3 bases: TGTGCCAGCAGTCAGGGGGCGATGAGCACAGATACGCAGTATTTT.

The chain links TRBV10-3 to TRBJ2-1; D is uncertain. CDR1 and CDR2 from the germline V gene are ENHRY and SYGVKD. The CDR3 sequence is 13 residues long. Trimming removed 7 bases from V and 8 bases from J, with 15 bases in between. The CDR3 bases are TGTGCCATCACCCGGGCCCCTCAGGATGAGCAGTTCTTC. The encoded protein is CAITRAPQDEQFF.

This chain links TRBV9 with TRBJ2-5, with 7 bases lining up with TRBD1. Germline loops: CDR1 SGDLS, CDR2 YYNGEE. CDR3 length: 14 amino acids. Trimming took 1 base from V and 5 from J; bases not matched to a gene: 5. The CDR3 region is CASSVQGGEETQYF. CDR3 sequence (DNA): TGTGCCAGCAGCGTACAAGGGGGCGAGGAGACCCAGTACTTC.

The sample holds a few counts of this clone. V usage is TRBV19 and J usage is TRBJ2-6; TRBD1 aligns across 7 bases. Germline V CDR1 and CDR2: LNHDA, SQIVND (reference sequence). After removal of 2 bases from V and 2 bases from J, the junction contained 0 bases not matched to a gene. The CDR3 length is 15 residues. In DNA, the CDR3 is TGTGCCAGTAGTATACAGGGGGCTGGGGCCAACGTCCTGACTTTC. The encoded protein is CASSIQGAGANVLTF.

This rearrangement joins TRBV5-4 to TRBJ1-5; D gene unclear. The CDR3 extends over 13 amino acids. Germline V CDR1 and CDR2: SGHNT, YYREEE (reference sequence). Trimming took off 4 bases at V and 8 bases at J, with 13 bases between the two ends. The CDR3: CASSIKGRKPQHF. CDR3 sequence (DNA): TGTGCCAGCAGCATTAAAGGTAGGAAGCCCCAGCATTTT.

This chain connects TRBV27 to TRBJ2-1; D not certain. The germline V gene encodes CDR1 MNHEY and CDR2 SMNVEV (reference sequence). The CDR3 contains 13 residues. The V and J ends lost 5 bases and 2 bases respectively, with 7 bases between them. CDR3 sequence (DNA): TGTGCCAGCAGTCCCCGAGCCTACAATGAGCAGTTCTTC. This sequence encodes CASSPRAYNEQFF.